This TCR beta chain was recorded in a study of Ad26.COV2.S vaccination and SARS-CoV-2 variants. Across the study: The authors gave Ad26.COV2.S intramuscularly, either once or twice 56 days apart.

V was clipped by 3 bases and J by 1 base, with 9 bases between them. Germline V gives CDR1 GTSNPN, CDR2 SVGIG (reference sequence). CDR3 length: 14 residues. Specified treatment: around 19 received Ad26.COV2.S at low or high dose, single or two shots; five or six received placebo; per-sample allocation not given. Vaccine and placebo recipients were sampled on day 63 after the first injection. It was an adult aged 18-55 years in Boston who was the donor. Study observations and caveats: Reportedly, spike-specific CD8+ and CD4+ T cell responses achieved substantial breadth once vaccination had taken place. Vaccine recipients posted higher spike-specific TCR breadth than their placebo counterparts.

Sequenced by immunoSEQ multiplex PCR; TCRdb stores in-frame clones only, minus some. The data hold some 390,000 clones, with less than 90% observed a single time. About this clone itself: Its antigen is still unknown.

This receptor was taken from a person between 18 and 65 years old who received the Ad26.COV2.S COVID-19 vaccine or a placebo. The source was peripheral blood, collected in a trial of Ad26.COV2.S vaccine versus placebo. The chain combines TRBV30 with TRBJ2-2; D not resolved. The CDR3 spells CAWRIAKNTGELFF. CDR3 bases: TGTGCCTGGAGGATAGCTAAGAACACCGGGGAGCTGTTTTTT.